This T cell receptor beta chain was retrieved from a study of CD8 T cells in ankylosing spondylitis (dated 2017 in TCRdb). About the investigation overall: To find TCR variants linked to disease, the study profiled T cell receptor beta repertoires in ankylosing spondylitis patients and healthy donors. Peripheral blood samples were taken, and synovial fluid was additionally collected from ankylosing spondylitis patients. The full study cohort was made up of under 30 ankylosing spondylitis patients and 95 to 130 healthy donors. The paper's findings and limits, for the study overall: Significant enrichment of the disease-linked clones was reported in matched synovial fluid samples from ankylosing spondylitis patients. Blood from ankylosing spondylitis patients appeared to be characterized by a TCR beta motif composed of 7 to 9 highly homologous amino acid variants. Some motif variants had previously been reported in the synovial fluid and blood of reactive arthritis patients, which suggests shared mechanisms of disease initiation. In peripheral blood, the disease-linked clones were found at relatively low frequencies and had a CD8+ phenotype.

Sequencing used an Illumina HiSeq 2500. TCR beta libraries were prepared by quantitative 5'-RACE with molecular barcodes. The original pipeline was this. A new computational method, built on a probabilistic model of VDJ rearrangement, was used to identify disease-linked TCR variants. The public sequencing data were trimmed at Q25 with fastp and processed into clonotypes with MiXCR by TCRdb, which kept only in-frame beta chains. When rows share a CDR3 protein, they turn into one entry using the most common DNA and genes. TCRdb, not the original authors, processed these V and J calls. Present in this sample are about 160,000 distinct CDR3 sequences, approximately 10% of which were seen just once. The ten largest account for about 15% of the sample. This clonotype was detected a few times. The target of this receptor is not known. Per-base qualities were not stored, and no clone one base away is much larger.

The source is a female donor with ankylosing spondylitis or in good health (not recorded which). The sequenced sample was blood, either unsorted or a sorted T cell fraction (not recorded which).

The DNA is as follows: TGCAGCGTTATCCCCGGGACAGAGTACCAAGAGACCCAGTACTTC. Its protein reads: CSVIPGTEYQETQYF. This sequence uses TRBV29-1 and TRBJ2-5; 7 bases in the junction line up with TRBD1. CDR1 and CDR2 were assigned from the germline V gene as SQVTM and ANQGSEA. The CDR3 runs 15 residues from the cysteine to the phenylalanine. Kept here is only the CDR3 DNA, which spans 45 bases and is read in frame from base 1. V ends up 5 bases short and J 0 bases short, with an unmatched junction base count of 9.